This T cell receptor beta chain was found in a study of blood T cells in healthy people across ages. The V and J ends lost 2 bases and 6 bases respectively, with 5 bases between them. Germline-derived CDR1 and CDR2 are SGHTA and FQGTGA. CDR3 length equals 12 residues. Whole-study results and caveats: Per million T cells, TCR beta diversity dropped roughly linearly as age increased. Unknown donor CMV status possibly confounded expanded clonotype changes. Long-lived donors exceeded aged donors in naive CD4+ cells and diversity.

Concerning this clonotype itself: The antigen is unknown.

For the second PCR, which ran for about 7 to 11 cycles, a sample-barcoded 5' primer and a J-beta primer mix were used. Each CDR3 protein gets one entry after TCRdb re-called the 5' RACE reads with MiXCR. The sample lists just over 1 million distinct CDR3 sequences; more than 35% were seen once. Specimen: blood. V and J are TRBV7-3 and TRBJ2-1; D not resolved. The receptor comes from a woman aged 55-75 years in good health. This CDR3 reads CASSLVPNEQFF. Here the CDR3 DNA reads TGTGCCAGCAGCTTAGTGCCCAATGAGCAGTTCTTC. Based on the CDR3 plus reference TRBV7-3 and TRBJ2-1, the full variable domain is GAGVSQTPSNKVTEKGKYVELRCDPISGHTALYWYRQSLGQGPEFLIYFQGTGAADDSGLPNDRFFAVRPEGSVSTLKIQRTERGDSAVYLCASSLVPNEQFFGPGTRLTVL.